The rows below give T cell receptor beta chains drawn from one sample of a study of T cell responses to AZD1222 COVID-19 vaccine. Libraries were prepared by immunoSEQ multiplex PCR; TCRdb keeps only in-frame clonotypes and omits some of them. The sample contains about 170,000 clones, 90% to 95% of which appear only once. The sample consisted of peripheral blood, taken on day 0 of AZD1222 vaccination. Every receptor here comes from an adult in good health. Each CDR3 is given with its conserved first and last residue.

v_gene	CDR3aa
TRBV24-1	CATSGGGTGYEQFF
TRBV19	CASSRGDNRRSHEQYF
TRBV11-2	CASSSGTPVTGELFF
TRBV6-5	CASSWGQRLRGGYTF
TRBV7-8	CASSLGGLVTQSGEQFF
TRBV29-1	CSVRTGGYEQYF
TRBV19	CASRGDQQFF
TRBV5-8	CASSLMLGRPRGQFF
TRBV6-5	CASSYDQSTDTQYF
TRBV19	CASTHRGTHNYGYTF
TRBV11-2	CASSPSGLAAYEQYF
TRBV14	CASSHSGPGENIQYF
TRBV5-1	CASSFRDSANEQYF
TRBV27	CASSSHRQNTEAFF
TRBV25-1	CASMGEMNTEAFF
TRBV7-8	CASSRLGDPVGYTF
TRBV5-1	CASSPRQGNYGYTF
TRBV24-1	CATSDLHGSVYEQYF
TRBV19	CASSIGGQGEAFF
TRBV7-9	CASSYRENNEKLFF
TRBV21-1	CATWPVGGGSSAPSTDTQYF
TRBV7-8	CASSLNPGTGVHEQYF
TRBV5-1	CASSPGQWRAGSYNEQFF
TRBV15	CATSRDLGSGNTIYF
TRBV7-8	CASSLASPARGAYEQYF
TRBV7-9	CASSWTREEQYF
TRBV6-4	CASSDKGHYSNQPQHF
TRBV21-1	CASSRVTGTGEQPQHF
TRBV27	CATSFGRSSYNSPLHF
TRBV10-3	CAISEPVANEQFF
TRBV9	CASSVGTGNQPQHF
TRBV15	CATRAIGSSGNYNEQFF
TRBV10-1	CASSDPGKSNTGELFF
TRBV6-5	CASSYRRKNEKLFF
TRBV11-2	CASSSLDGELFF
TRBV7-2	CASTPPLYEQFF
TRBV10-1	CASSLAGGPETQYF
TRBV19	CASSTLPGLGETQYF
TRBV10-2	CASRQRRWGTEAFF
TRBV2	CASSEAGGRTGELFF
TRBV7-8	CASSLYRRGSGEQYF
TRBV7-9	CASSPEDSSNQPQHF
TRBV6-5	CASSYSAGGGTDTQYF
TRBV12-3/TRBV12-4	CASSFQGTEAFF
TRBV2	CASSEASAGTGNGYTF
TRBV12-3/TRBV12-4	CASSPRLEGEQFF
TRBV14	CASSPGLAEVPDTQYF
TRBV5-1	CASREGTSSYNEQFF
TRBV6-5	CASSYWIPSSYNEQFF
TRBV5-4	CASSLGGTDTQYF
TRBV4-2	CASSQGTAGGSDEQFF
TRBV19	CASSPRTSGSTGELFF
TRBV27	CASSRGGSNTEAFF
TRBV3-1/TRBV3-2	CASSLGSGEQYF
TRBV19	CASSIGTGQVYGYTF
TRBV15	CATSRDRQIYGYTF
TRBV18	CASSPPTSGNNEQFF